These T cell receptor beta chains were read from a single sample in a study of T-cell reconstitution after alpha-beta-depleted transplantation in children. TCRdb passed the PCR reads through MiXCR, listing each CDR3 protein once. The sample includes approximately 230,000 distinct CDR3 sequences, 25% seen only once; the top ten take less than 3.5%. The source was PBMCs, collected before TCRalphabeta/CD19-depleted stem cell transplant. Receptor source: a girl aged 2 to 10 with Fanconi anemia, due to receive a stem cell transplant. The CDR3 runs from the conserved cysteine through the conserved F or W. D genes are given only for firm matches. Expanded clones get a size class; other rows say once, few or many, or leave the size out.

CDR3 DNA: TGCAGTGCTAGAGAGGGGGCCACTGAAGCTTTCTTT
CDR3 protein: CSAREGATEAFF
V gene: TRBV20-1
D gene: -
J gene: TRBJ1-1
clone size: many

CDR3 DNA: TGCAGTGCTAGAGAGCCCGACGGAGGGTTTAATTCACCCCTCCACTTT
CDR3 protein: CSAREPDGGFNSPLHF
V gene: TRBV20-1
D gene: -
J gene: TRBJ1-6
clone size: many

CDR3 DNA: TGCAGCGTGAGCCTCCTCTACCGGGACAGGGGGAGGAATGAGCAGTTCTTC
CDR3 protein: CSVSLLYRDRGRNEQFF
V gene: TRBV29-1
D gene: TRBD1
J gene: TRBJ2-1
clone size: -

CDR3 DNA: TGTGCCAGCAGCCACCCGGGCAATGAGCAGTTCTTC
CDR3 protein: CASSHPGNEQFF
V gene: TRBV5-5
D gene: -
J gene: TRBJ2-1
clone size: many

CDR3 DNA: TGTGCCACCAGCAGACTAGCCAAAAACATTCAGTACTTC
CDR3 protein: CATSRLAKNIQYF
V gene: TRBV15
D gene: -
J gene: TRBJ2-4
clone size: many

CDR3 DNA: TGCAGCGTTCTTTCTCAGTCCTACAATGAGCAGTTCTTC
CDR3 protein: CSVLSQSYNEQFF
V gene: TRBV29-1
D gene: -
J gene: TRBJ2-1
clone size: many

CDR3 DNA: TGTGCCAGCAGTCCCTGGACTAGCGGGGGGAGCACAGATACGCAGTATTTT
CDR3 protein: CASSPWTSGGSTDTQYF
V gene: TRBV28
D gene: TRBD2
J gene: TRBJ2-3
clone size: -

CDR3 DNA: TGTGCCAGCAGCTTTGACAGGGGGCGTCAAGAGACCCAGTACTTC
CDR3 protein: CASSFDRGRQETQYF
V gene: TRBV12-3/TRBV12-4
D gene: TRBD1
J gene: TRBJ2-5
clone size: -

CDR3 DNA: TGTGCCAGCAGTTTACGACTAGCGGGATATTCTTACAATGAGCAGTTCTTC
CDR3 protein: CASSLRLAGYSYNEQFF
V gene: TRBV12-3/TRBV12-4
D gene: TRBD2
J gene: TRBJ2-1
clone size: -

CDR3 DNA: TGCGCCAGCAGCGGGACTAGCGGGAGCGCCTCCCAATATTCCTACGAGCAGTACTTC
CDR3 protein: CASSGTSGSASQYSYEQYF
V gene: TRBV5-1
D gene: TRBD2
J gene: TRBJ2-7
clone size: many

CDR3 DNA: TGCAGTGCTAAAAACAGGGGCGTGCAGTACTTC
CDR3 protein: CSAKNRGVQYF
V gene: TRBV20-1
D gene: TRBD1
J gene: TRBJ2-7
clone size: few

CDR3 DNA: TGTGCCAGCAGACAGGGAAACCCCTACGAGCAGTACTTC
CDR3 protein: CASRQGNPYEQYF
V gene: TRBV6-2/TRBV6-3
D gene: -
J gene: TRBJ2-7
clone size: -

CDR3 DNA: TGCAGCGTTGAAGAAGGACTTTACAATGAGCAGTTCTTC
CDR3 protein: CSVEEGLYNEQFF
V gene: TRBV29-1
D gene: -
J gene: TRBJ2-1
clone size: many

CDR3 DNA: TGTGCCAGCAGCGGGGTGGCTAGCTATCAGGGTGAGCAGTTCTTC
CDR3 protein: CASSGVASYQGEQFF
V gene: TRBV6-1
D gene: -
J gene: TRBJ2-1
clone size: -

CDR3 DNA: TGTGCCAGCAGCCTTCGAGCGGGGGGGCGTGCAGATACGCAGTATTTT
CDR3 protein: CASSLRAGGRADTQYF
V gene: TRBV3-1
D gene: TRBD2
J gene: TRBJ2-3
clone size: many

CDR3 DNA: TGCAGCGTTGTTCCGGGAGTGGGGTTTAATGAGCAGTTCTTC
CDR3 protein: CSVVPGVGFNEQFF
V gene: TRBV29-1
D gene: -
J gene: TRBJ2-1
clone size: once

CDR3 DNA: TGCAGCGTTGATGGACAGGGAACGGACTATGGCTACACCTTC
CDR3 protein: CSVDGQGTDYGYTF
V gene: TRBV29-1
D gene: TRBD1
J gene: TRBJ1-2
clone size: many

CDR3 DNA: TGCGCCAGCAGCTTGGCCTTGGCAGGGGCATTCTACAATGAGCAGTTCTTC
CDR3 protein: CASSLALAGAFYNEQFF
V gene: TRBV5-1
D gene: -
J gene: TRBJ2-1
clone size: many

CDR3 DNA: TGCGCCAGCAGCCCGAGACAGGGTATGGGTACCGGGGAGCTGTTTTTT
CDR3 protein: CASSPRQGMGTGELFF
V gene: TRBV10-2
D gene: TRBD1
J gene: TRBJ2-2
clone size: many

CDR3 DNA: TGCGCCAGCAGCTTCGATATCCCGGGACTAGCGTACGAGACCCAGTACTTC
CDR3 protein: CASSFDIPGLAYETQYF
V gene: TRBV5-1
D gene: TRBD2
J gene: TRBJ2-5
clone size: few

CDR3 DNA: TGTGCCAGCAGCGGGGGAGGGCAAGGCACAGATACGCAGTATTTT
CDR3 protein: CASSGGGQGTDTQYF
V gene: TRBV3-1
D gene: TRBD2
J gene: TRBJ2-3
clone size: -

CDR3 DNA: TGTGCCAGCAGGAGACAGGCGAGCTCCTACAATGAGCAGTTCTTC
CDR3 protein: CASRRQASSYNEQFF
V gene: TRBV28
D gene: -
J gene: TRBJ2-1
clone size: -

CDR3 DNA: TGCAGTGCTAAGCCCGGCGGGGTAGACGAGCAGTACTTC
CDR3 protein: CSAKPGGVDEQYF
V gene: TRBV20-1
D gene: -
J gene: TRBJ2-7
clone size: many

CDR3 DNA: TGTGCCAGCAGCCGCCCCGGACAGGGCTGGGGTCAGCCCCAGCATTTT
CDR3 protein: CASSRPGQGWGQPQHF
V gene: TRBV7-2
D gene: TRBD1
J gene: TRBJ1-5
clone size: -

CDR3 DNA: TGCAGCGTTGATTCGGGTAAGGGAAATCCTTACGAGCAGTACTTC
CDR3 protein: CSVDSGKGNPYEQYF
V gene: TRBV29-1
D gene: -
J gene: TRBJ2-7
clone size: many

CDR3 DNA: TGCGCCAGCAGTGAGACGGGAGGCCATAGCACAGATACGCAGTATTTT
CDR3 protein: CASSETGGHSTDTQYF
V gene: TRBV10-2
D gene: TRBD2
J gene: TRBJ2-3
clone size: -

CDR3 DNA: TGCAGTGCTAGAGATTATACGGACACCGGGGAGCTGTTTTTT
CDR3 protein: CSARDYTDTGELFF
V gene: TRBV20-1
D gene: -
J gene: TRBJ2-2
clone size: -

CDR3 DNA: TGTGCCAGCAGATACTACGAGGCCTCCTACAATGAGCAGTTCTTC
CDR3 protein: CASRYYEASYNEQFF
V gene: TRBV9
D gene: -
J gene: TRBJ2-1
clone size: -

CDR3 DNA: TGCAGTGCTAGGGCATTTCGACAGGGGTACAATGAGCAGTTCTTC
CDR3 protein: CSARAFRQGYNEQFF
V gene: TRBV20-1
D gene: TRBD1
J gene: TRBJ2-1
clone size: -

CDR3 DNA: TGTGCCAGCAGTTTACAGACAGTTAATCAGCCCCAGCATTTT
CDR3 protein: CASSLQTVNQPQHF
V gene: TRBV12-3/TRBV12-4
D gene: -
J gene: TRBJ1-5
clone size: many

CDR3 DNA: TGTGCCAGCAGCTCCAAGACAGTCCCATCCACAGATACGCAGTATTTT
CDR3 protein: CASSSKTVPSTDTQYF
V gene: TRBV11-2
D gene: -
J gene: TRBJ2-3
clone size: -

CDR3 DNA: TGTGCCAGCAGCACCGTGGGCATTACCGGGCCCCTCCACTTT
CDR3 protein: CASSTVGITGPLHF
V gene: TRBV28
D gene: -
J gene: TRBJ1-6
clone size: few

CDR3 DNA: TGTGCCAGCAGTTTACGGCGGGGGGGCTTCCGGGATACGCAGTATTTT
CDR3 protein: CASSLRRGGFRDTQYF
V gene: TRBV12-3/TRBV12-4
D gene: TRBD2
J gene: TRBJ2-3
clone size: many

CDR3 DNA: TGTGCCAGCAGCGTGCCTGCAGCGGACCTCTCTGGAAACACCATATATTTT
CDR3 protein: CASSVPAADLSGNTIYF
V gene: TRBV5-5
D gene: -
J gene: TRBJ1-3
clone size: -

CDR3 DNA: TGTGCCAGCAGCCAAGCGGGGGGCCAAGAGACCCAGTACTTC
CDR3 protein: CASSQAGGQETQYF
V gene: TRBV4-2
D gene: TRBD2
J gene: TRBJ2-5
clone size: -

CDR3 DNA: TGTGCCAGCAGTTTATCCACTGTTACCTACGAGCAGTACTTC
CDR3 protein: CASSLSTVTYEQYF
V gene: TRBV28
D gene: -
J gene: TRBJ2-7
clone size: -